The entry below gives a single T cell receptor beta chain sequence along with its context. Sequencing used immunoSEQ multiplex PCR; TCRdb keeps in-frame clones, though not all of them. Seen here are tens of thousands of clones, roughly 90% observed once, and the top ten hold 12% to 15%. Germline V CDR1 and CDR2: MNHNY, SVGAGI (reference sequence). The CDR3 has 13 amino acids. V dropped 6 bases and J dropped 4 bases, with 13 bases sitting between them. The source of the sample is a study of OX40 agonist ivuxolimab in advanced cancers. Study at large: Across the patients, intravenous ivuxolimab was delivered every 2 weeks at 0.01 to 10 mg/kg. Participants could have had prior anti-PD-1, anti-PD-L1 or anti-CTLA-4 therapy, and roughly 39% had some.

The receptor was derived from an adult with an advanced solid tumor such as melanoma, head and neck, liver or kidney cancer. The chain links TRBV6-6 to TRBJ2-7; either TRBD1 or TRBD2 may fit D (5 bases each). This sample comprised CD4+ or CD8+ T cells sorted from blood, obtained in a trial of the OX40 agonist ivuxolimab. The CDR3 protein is CASSPGGGYEQYF. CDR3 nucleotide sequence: TGTGCCAGCAGCCCGGGTGGGGGTTACGAGCAGTACTTC.